Sequencing of this T cell receptor (beta chain) was carried out in a study of OX40 agonist ivuxolimab in advanced cancers. Clones were read by immunoSEQ multiplex PCR, and TCRdb kept only the in-frame ones, dropping some. Counted here are 55,000 to 75,000 clones, roughly nine tenths occurring once; the ten biggest clones make up 3% to 4%. This CDR3 is 11 amino acids long. V was trimmed by 3 bases and J by 6 bases, leaving 3 bases between them. Germline V gene lookup returns CDR1 SEHNR and CDR2 FQNEAQ (reference sequence). The chain combines TRBV7-9 with TRBJ2-1; D remains unclear. This clonotype was sampled from an adult with an advanced solid tumor such as melanoma, head and neck, liver or kidney cancer. Sequenced material: CD4+ or CD8+ T cells sorted from blood, taken in a trial of the OX40 agonist ivuxolimab. The CDR3 DNA reads TGTGCCAGCAGCTTGCCCAATGAGCAGTTCTTC. Translation gives CASSLPNEQFF.